Described below is a single T cell receptor beta chain sequence and its context. The assay was immunoSEQ multiplex PCR, and TCRdb's table has in-frame clones only and misses some. The data contain around 190,000 clones, 70% to 85% of them singletons. This entry comes from a study of blood T cell repertoires in COVID-19. The receptor was derived from a woman aged 45-60 years with acute or convalescent COVID-19. Material for sequencing was peripheral blood.

The CDR3 protein is CASSGTGTNYGYTF. Here the CDR3 DNA reads TGTGCCAGCAGCGGGACAGGGACCAACTATGGCTACACCTTC. J is TRBJ1-2 and V is TRBV6-6, with TRBD1 matching 9 bases. The length of the CDR3 is 14 residues. J lost 2 bases, V lost 6 bases, and 4 bases had no gene match. Per the germline V gene, CDR1 is MNHNY and CDR2 is SVGAGI (reference sequence).